This is a list of T cell receptor beta chains from one sample in a study of cytomegalovirus exposure and HLA in healthy donors. Only in-frame clones appear in the TCRdb table, and some are missing; sequencing was by immunoSEQ multiplex PCR. Here the sample spans 74,000 or so clones, about three quarters being singletons. Sequences were obtained from PBMCs. These receptors all come from a man aged 45-60 years in good health and CMV-seropositive. Each CDR3 is given with its conserved first and last residue. Each record gives: V gene, clone size, J gene, D gene, CDR3 protein, CDR3 DNA. A D gene is named only where the DNA matches it firmly. Clone size is stated in some rows and not others, as once, few, many or a class when expanded.

TRBV15	once	TRBJ1-1	NA	CATSSHRVTEAFF	TGTGCCACCAGCTCCCACAGGGTCACTGAAGCTTTCTTT
TRBV5-1	few	TRBJ2-1	NA	CASSLGGLSYNEQFF	TGCGCCAGCAGCTTGGGCGGCCTCTCCTACAATGAGCAGTTCTTC
TRBV7-9	NA	TRBJ2-3	NA	CASSVLILGSTDTQYF	TGTGCCAGCAGCGTGCTCATACTAGGGAGCACAGATACGCAGTATTTT
TRBV5-6	NA	TRBJ1-5	NA	CASSSGGQPQHF	TGTGCCAGCAGCTCCGGGGGGCAGCCCCAGCATTTT
TRBV6-1	NA	TRBJ1-2	NA	CASSEYSYGYTF	TGTGCCAGCAGTGAATACAGCTATGGCTACACCTTC
TRBV29-1	once	TRBJ2-1	TRBD2	CSVAELADYNEQFF	TGCAGCGTTGCCGAACTAGCGGACTACAATGAGCAGTTCTTC
TRBV7-2	few	TRBJ1-3	TRBD1	CASSLGTGVGNTIYF	TGTGCCAGCAGCTTAGGGACAGGGGTCGGAAACACCATATATTTT
TRBV5-3	once	TRBJ2-4	TRBD2	CARSLVSGTSNIQYF	TGTGCCAGAAGCTTGGTCAGCGGGACTTCAAACATTCAGTACTTC
TRBV28	NA	TRBJ2-5	NA	CASSSSTGGETQYF	TGTGCCAGCAGTTCATCGACAGGCGGAGAGACCCAGTACTTC
TRBV7-6	NA	TRBJ1-3	TRBD1	CASSSSDRGRVGNTIYF	TGTGCCAGCAGCTCGAGTGACAGGGGGCGCGTTGGAAACACCATATATTTT
TRBV4-2	once	TRBJ2-7	NA	CASSRGDREQYF	TGTGCCAGCAGCCGCGGGGACCGCGAGCAGTACTTC
TRBV25-1	NA	TRBJ2-1	TRBD2	CASSVAGSSYNEQFF	TGTGCCAGCAGTGTAGCGGGGAGCTCCTACAATGAGCAGTTCTTC
TRBV5-4	NA	TRBJ2-7	NA	CASSFTSGYEQYF	TGTGCCAGCAGCTTTACTAGTGGCTACGAGCAGTACTTC
TRBV4-3	NA	TRBJ2-1	NA	CASSQADRDFYNEQFF	TGCGCCAGCAGCCAAGCGGACAGAGACTTTTACAATGAGCAGTTCTTC
TRBV5-5	NA	TRBJ2-1	TRBD2	CASSLETSGAVNEQFF	TGTGCCAGCAGCTTGGAAACTAGCGGGGCTGTCAATGAGCAGTTCTTC
TRBV27	NA	TRBJ1-2	TRBD1	CASSYRADRAWRGYTF	TGTGCCAGCAGTTATCGGGCGGACAGGGCTTGGCGGGGCTACACCTTC
TRBV4-3	NA	TRBJ2-2	NA	CASSQEDGGLGNTGELFF	TGCGCCAGCAGCCAAGAGGATGGGGGACTGGGGAACACCGGGGAGCTGTTTTTT
TRBV30	NA	TRBJ2-3	TRBD2	CAWTGREVFTDTQYF	TGTGCCTGGACTGGCCGGGAGGTATTCACAGATACGCAGTATTTT
TRBV6-1	NA	TRBJ2-5	NA	CASSYERKETQYF	TGTGCCAGCAGTTATGAGAGAAAAGAGACCCAGTACTTC
TRBV29-1	NA	TRBJ1-1	TRBD1	CSVRTTGMNTEAFF	TGCAGCGTTCGTACGACAGGGATGAACACTGAAGCTTTCTTT
TRBV7-8	few	TRBJ1-2	TRBD1	CASSPDRDGGYTF	TGTGCCAGCAGCCCCGACAGGGATGGGGGCTACACCTTC
TRBV4-1	NA	TRBJ2-2	TRBD2	CASSLGLANTGELFF	TGCGCCAGCAGCCTGGGACTAGCGAACACCGGGGAGCTGTTTTTT
TRBV5-4	NA	TRBJ2-5	NA	CASSLGREQETQYF	TGTGCCAGCAGCTTGGGGCGGGAACAAGAGACCCAGTACTTC
TRBV2	NA	TRBJ2-2	TRBD1	CASSEQGAGELFF	TGTGCCAGCAGTGAACAGGGGGCCGGGGAGCTGTTTTTT
TRBV13	NA	TRBJ1-2	TRBD1	CASSSRDRYYGYTF	TGTGCCAGCAGCTCCCGGGACAGATACTATGGCTACACCTTC
TRBV15	few	TRBJ2-2	TRBD1	CATGTGELTGELFF	TGTGCCACTGGGACAGGAGAGCTTACCGGGGAGCTGTTTTTT
TRBV7-2	NA	TRBJ2-7	NA	CASSQSGGSYEQYF	TGTGCCAGCAGTCAGTCCGGGGGCTCCTACGAGCAGTACTTC
TRBV5-5	NA	TRBJ2-4	NA	CASSLVVVGVKNIQYF	TGTGCCAGCAGCTTGGTGGTTGTAGGGGTTAAGAACATTCAGTACTTC
TRBV6-4	NA	TRBJ2-3	TRBD2	CASSDGAGGRDTQYF	TGTGCCAGCAGTGACGGAGCGGGAGGGCGAGATACGCAGTATTTT
TRBV11-1	NA	TRBJ1-1	NA	CASSRGVMNTEAFF	TGTGCCAGCAGCCGCGGGGTAATGAACACTGAAGCTTTCTTT
TRBV6-1	NA	TRBJ1-1	NA	CASTLLVSTEAFF	TGTGCCAGCACACTGCTAGTGAGCACTGAAGCTTTCTTT
TRBV4-2	NA	TRBJ2-1	TRBD2	CASRGTSVDNEQFF	TGTGCCAGCAGGGGGACTAGCGTGGATAATGAGCAGTTCTTC
TRBV30	NA	TRBJ1-1	NA	CAWRYGVSTEAFF	TGTGCCTGGAGGTACGGGGTCAGCACTGAAGCTTTCTTT
TRBV6-5	once	TRBJ2-3	NA	CASSWSQSADTQYF	TGTGCCAGCAGTTGGAGCCAGTCAGCAGATACGCAGTATTTT
TRBV4-2	NA	TRBJ2-7	NA	CASRAPGATHEQYF	TGTGCCAGCAGGGCTCCGGGAGCCACCCACGAGCAGTACTTC
TRBV19	NA	TRBJ2-5	TRBD2	CASSHTSGSETQYF	TGTGCCAGTAGTCACACTAGCGGGAGTGAGACCCAGTACTTC
TRBV25-1	NA	TRBJ2-1	NA	CASSSANEQFF	TGTGCCAGCAGTAGCGCGAATGAGCAGTTCTTC
TRBV10-3	NA	TRBJ1-5	TRBD1	CATSGQGASNQPQHF	TGTGCCACGTCGGGACAGGGGGCGAGCAATCAGCCCCAGCATTTT
TRBV11-3	NA	TRBJ1-2	TRBD1	CASSLLEGDRANYGYTF	TGTGCCAGCAGCTTATTGGAAGGGGACAGGGCGAACTATGGCTACACCTTC
TRBV27	NA	TRBJ2-7	TRBD2	CASSRLGLGDYEQYF	TGTGCCAGCAGTCGACTGGGACTAGGAGACTACGAGCAGTACTTC
TRBV7-9	NA	TRBJ2-5	TRBD2	CSSSWTREETQYF	TGTTCCAGCAGCTGGACTAGAGAAGAGACCCAGTACTTC
TRBV5-1	NA	TRBJ2-1	NA	CASSLWTAGYYNEQFF	TGCGCCAGCAGCTTGTGGACTGCGGGTTACTACAATGAGCAGTTCTTC
TRBV5-1	few	TRBJ2-1	NA	CASSLVRGRAYNEQFF	TGCGCCAGCAGCTTGGTTAGGGGGAGGGCCTACAATGAGCAGTTCTTC
TRBV5-1	NA	TRBJ1-2	NA	CASSSSAANYGYTF	TGCGCCAGCAGCTCGTCAGCGGCTAACTATGGCTACACCTTC
TRBV9	NA	TRBJ2-1	NA	CASSVRGIYNEQFF	TGTGCCAGCAGCGTACGGGGAATCTACAATGAGCAGTTCTTC
TRBV7-8	NA	TRBJ1-3	TRBD1	CASSPKTGVGNTIYF	TGTGCCAGCAGCCCGAAAACAGGGGTCGGAAACACCATATATTTT
TRBV9	NA	TRBJ2-7	NA	CASSATGRDWDYEQYF	TGTGCCAGCAGCGCCACGGGCCGGGATTGGGACTACGAGCAGTACTTC
TRBV11-2	NA	TRBJ1-2	TRBD1	CASSHGTGDFYGYTF	TGTGCCAGCAGCCACGGGACAGGGGATTTCTATGGCTACACCTTC
TRBV5-1	few	TRBJ1-1	TRBD1	CASSSLRGMNTEAFF	TGCGCCAGCAGCTCTCTCAGGGGGATGAACACTGAAGCTTTCTTT
TRBV19	NA	TRBJ2-7	NA	CASSRDRVHEQYF	TGTGCCAGTAGCCGTGACAGAGTCCACGAGCAGTACTTC
TRBV28	NA	TRBJ1-1	TRBD1	CASGQVTLNTEAFF	TGTGCCAGCGGACAGGTTACATTGAACACTGAAGCTTTCTTT
TRBV30	once	TRBJ2-7	NA	CAWRDRDEQYF	TGTGCCTGGAGGGATCGGGATGAGCAGTACTTC
TRBV9	NA	TRBJ2-3	TRBD1	CASSPRQGQEAGEAQYF	TGTGCCAGCAGCCCAAGACAGGGACAGGAGGCTGGGGAGGCGCAGTATTTT
TRBV5-1	NA	TRBJ2-3	TRBD2	CASSAMTSGSTDTQYF	TGCGCCAGCAGCGCAATGACTAGCGGGAGCACAGATACGCAGTATTTT
TRBV7-6	NA	TRBJ2-6	NA	CASSSRLSGANVLTF	TGTGCCAGCAGCTCTAGGTTATCTGGGGCCAACGTCCTGACTTTC
TRBV11-2	NA	TRBJ2-7	TRBD2	CASSLGPLAGGPWEQYF	TGTGCCAGCAGCTTAGGCCCCCTAGCGGGAGGACCGTGGGAGCAGTACTTC
TRBV11-2	NA	TRBJ2-1	NA	CASSLTENNEQFF	TGTGCCAGCAGCTTGACAGAGAACAATGAGCAGTTCTTC
TRBV5-1	NA	TRBJ1-2	TRBD1	CASSSGQGAGGYTF	TGCGCCAGCAGCAGCGGACAGGGGGCGGGCGGCTACACCTTC
TRBV7-2	NA	TRBJ2-7	TRBD2	CASRRTSGSSYEQYF	TGTGCCAGCAGGCGGACTAGCGGAAGCTCCTACGAGCAGTACTTC
TRBV30	NA	TRBJ2-5	TRBD1	CACSRQGRKETQYF	TGTGCCTGTTCTCGACAGGGGAGGAAGGAGACCCAGTACTTC